A selection of T cell receptor beta chains follows, all from one sample in a study of blood T cell repertoires in COVID-19. The table came from immunoSEQ multiplex PCR; TCRdb's copy has only in-frame clones and leaves some out. Of under 300,000 clones in the sample, about nine tenths were seen once. The sequencing sample was made of PBMCs or T cells enriched from blood (not recorded which). The receptors shown here come from a woman in her late teens or twenties who had recovered from COVID-19. Each CDR3 is given with its conserved first and last residue. Each record gives: D gene, J gene, clone size, CDR3 length, V gene, CDR3 protein, CDR3 DNA. A D gene is named only where the DNA matches it firmly. Not all rows give a size; the values are once, few, many and, for expanded clones, a class.

d_gene: TRBD2
j_gene: TRBJ2-1
abundance: .
len: 16
v_gene: TRBV2
CDR3aa: CASKGAGLAGDNEQFF
CDR3nt: TGTGCCAGCAAAGGGGCGGGACTAGCGGGAGACAATGAGCAGTTCTTC

d_gene: .
j_gene: TRBJ2-5
abundance: .
len: 13
v_gene: TRBV19
CDR3aa: CASSITGVETQYF
CDR3nt: TGTGCCAGTAGTATTACGGGAGTAGAGACCCAGTACTTC

d_gene: .
j_gene: TRBJ1-5
abundance: .
len: 14
v_gene: TRBV4-1
CDR3aa: CASSPFEGNQPQHF
CDR3nt: TGCGCCAGCAGCCCCTTCGAGGGAAATCAGCCCCAGCATTTT

d_gene: .
j_gene: TRBJ1-1
abundance: .
len: 15
v_gene: TRBV15
CDR3aa: CATSRDPAGDTEAFF
CDR3nt: TGTGCCACCAGCAGAGATCCGGCAGGGGACACTGAAGCTTTCTTT

d_gene: .
j_gene: TRBJ2-7
abundance: .
len: 12
v_gene: TRBV3-1/TRBV3-2
CDR3aa: CASSHNRYEQYF
CDR3nt: TGTGCCAGCAGTCACAACAGGTACGAGCAGTACTTC

d_gene: .
j_gene: TRBJ1-1
abundance: .
len: 13
v_gene: TRBV19
CDR3aa: CASSTMSSTEAFF
CDR3nt: TGTGCCAGTAGTACGATGAGTTCCACTGAAGCTTTCTTT

d_gene: TRBD1
j_gene: TRBJ2-5
abundance: .
len: 14
v_gene: TRBV9
CDR3aa: CASSVTGGKETQYF
CDR3nt: TGTGCCAGCAGCGTAACAGGGGGAAAGGAGACCCAGTACTTC

d_gene: .
j_gene: TRBJ2-7
abundance: .
len: 15
v_gene: TRBV4-1
CDR3aa: CASSLRGGVSYEQYF
CDR3nt: TGCGCCAGCAGCCTTCGTGGGGGCGTCTCCTACGAGCAGTACTTC

d_gene: .
j_gene: TRBJ1-2
abundance: .
len: 16
v_gene: TRBV15
CDR3aa: CATSRDWGRGLYGYTF
CDR3nt: TGTGCCACCAGCAGAGATTGGGGCAGGGGCCTCTATGGCTACACCTTC

d_gene: .
j_gene: TRBJ1-1
abundance: .
len: 16
v_gene: TRBV4-2
CDR3aa: CASSQYDRNMNTEAFF
CDR3nt: TGTGCCAGCAGCCAATACGACAGAAACATGAACACTGAAGCTTTCTTT

d_gene: .
j_gene: TRBJ2-6
abundance: .
len: 15
v_gene: TRBV7-3
CDR3aa: CASRERLSGANVLTF
CDR3nt: TGTGCCAGCAGGGAGCGGTTGTCTGGGGCCAACGTCCTGACTTTC

d_gene: .
j_gene: TRBJ2-1
abundance: .
len: 14
v_gene: TRBV5-4
CDR3aa: CASSPRTGIDEQFF
CDR3nt: TGTGCCAGCAGTCCTCGCACAGGGATTGATGAGCAGTTCTTC

d_gene: TRBD1
j_gene: TRBJ1-4
abundance: .
len: 17
v_gene: TRBV5-4
CDR3aa: CASSLGQGRGTNEKLFF
CDR3nt: TGTGCCAGCAGCTTGGGACAGGGGAGGGGTACTAATGAAAAACTGTTTTTT

d_gene: TRBD1
j_gene: TRBJ1-5
abundance: .
len: 14
v_gene: TRBV28
CDR3aa: CASNYGQGNQPQHF
CDR3nt: TGTGCCAGCAACTACGGACAGGGAAATCAGCCCCAGCATTTT

d_gene: .
j_gene: TRBJ1-1
abundance: .
len: 13
v_gene: TRBV12-3/TRBV12-4
CDR3aa: CASMVGGNTEAFF
CDR3nt: TGTGCCAGCATGGTCGGGGGAAACACTGAAGCTTTCTTT

d_gene: TRBD1
j_gene: TRBJ1-2
abundance: .
len: 15
v_gene: TRBV5-5
CDR3aa: CASSYGQVSNYGYTF
CDR3nt: TGTGCCAGCAGCTATGGACAGGTTTCTAACTATGGCTACACCTTC

d_gene: TRBD2
j_gene: TRBJ2-5
abundance: .
len: 15
v_gene: TRBV5-4
CDR3aa: CASSLYLAGGETQYF
CDR3nt: TGTGCCAGCAGCTTGTATCTTGCGGGAGGGGAGACCCAGTACTTC

d_gene: .
j_gene: TRBJ2-2
abundance: once
len: 16
v_gene: TRBV12-5
CDR3aa: CASGPGVQANTGELFF
CDR3nt: TGTGCTAGTGGTCCCGGGGTACAAGCGAACACCGGGGAGCTGTTTTTT

d_gene: TRBD2
j_gene: TRBJ2-3
abundance: .
len: 16
v_gene: TRBV6-5
CDR3aa: CASSYSTGGGTDTQYF
CDR3nt: TGTGCCAGCAGTTACTCTACGGGGGGGGGTACAGATACGCAGTATTTT

d_gene: TRBD1
j_gene: TRBJ2-1
abundance: .
len: 13
v_gene: TRBV5-1
CDR3aa: CASRGTGGNEQFF
CDR3nt: TGCGCCAGCAGAGGGACAGGCGGCAATGAGCAGTTCTTC

d_gene: .
j_gene: TRBJ2-3
abundance: .
len: 13
v_gene: TRBV6-5
CDR3aa: CASSPSFLDTQYF
CDR3nt: TGTGCCAGCAGCCCCTCTTTCCTCGATACGCAGTATTTT

d_gene: .
j_gene: TRBJ1-1
abundance: .
len: 16
v_gene: TRBV28
CDR3aa: CASSPRGQRMTTEAFF
CDR3nt: TGTGCCAGCAGTCCACGAGGGCAGCGCATGACCACTGAAGCTTTCTTT

d_gene: TRBD1
j_gene: TRBJ1-1
abundance: .
len: 15
v_gene: TRBV3-1/TRBV3-2
CDR3aa: CASSQGTGVNTEAFF
CDR3nt: TGTGCCAGCAGCCAAGGAACAGGGGTGAACACTGAAGCTTTCTTT

d_gene: .
j_gene: TRBJ1-2
abundance: .
len: 12
v_gene: TRBV5-8
CDR3aa: CASSQINYGYTF
CDR3nt: TGTGCCAGCAGCCAGATTAACTATGGCTACACCTTC

d_gene: .
j_gene: TRBJ1-1
abundance: once
len: 13
v_gene: TRBV5-1
CDR3aa: CASSLQGNTEAFF
CDR3nt: TGCGCCAGCAGCCTCCAGGGGAACACTGAAGCTTTCTTT

d_gene: .
j_gene: TRBJ2-1
abundance: .
len: 14
v_gene: TRBV7-2
CDR3aa: CASSLVPFGTEQFF
CDR3nt: TGTGCCAGCAGCTTAGTTCCCTTCGGGACAGAGCAGTTCTTC

d_gene: .
j_gene: TRBJ2-1
abundance: .
len: 13
v_gene: TRBV28
CDR3aa: CASSSGRGNEQFF
CDR3nt: TGTGCCAGCAGCTCTGGGCGTGGCAATGAGCAGTTCTTC

d_gene: TRBD2
j_gene: TRBJ2-6
abundance: .
len: 22
v_gene: TRBV9
CDR3aa: CASSAPIPDSTSGTSGANVLTF
CDR3nt: TGTGCCAGCAGCGCACCAATACCCGACAGCACTAGCGGGACCTCTGGGGCCAACGTCCTGACTTTC